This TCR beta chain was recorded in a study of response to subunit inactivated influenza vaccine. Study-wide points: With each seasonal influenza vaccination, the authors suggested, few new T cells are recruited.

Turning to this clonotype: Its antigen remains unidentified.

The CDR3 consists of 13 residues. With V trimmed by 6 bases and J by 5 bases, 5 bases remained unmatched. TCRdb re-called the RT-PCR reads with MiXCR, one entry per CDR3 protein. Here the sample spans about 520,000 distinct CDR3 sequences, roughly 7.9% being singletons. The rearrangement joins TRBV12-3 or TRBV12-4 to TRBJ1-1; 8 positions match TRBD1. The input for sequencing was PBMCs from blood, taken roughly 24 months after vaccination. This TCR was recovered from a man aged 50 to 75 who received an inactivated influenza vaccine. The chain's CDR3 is CASRPRQGTEAFF. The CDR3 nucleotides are TGTGCCAGCAGACCCAGACAGGGGACTGAAGCTTTCTTT.